This T cell receptor (beta chain) was documented in a study of beta chain features in type 1 diabetes. Whole-study findings and limits: A PCR bias possibly favoring shorter templates would apply equally to patients and controls. Type 1 diabetes patients showed a moderate but significant shortening of TCRB CDR3s in all four CD4+ subsets.

Germline V gene sequence: CDR1 MNHEY, CDR2 SVGAGI. Trimming removed 6 bases from V and 5 bases from J; junction bases left unmatched: 12. CDR3 length equals 15 residues. This clone was counted a few times. Its antigen is unknown. Every bit of the isolated RNA underwent reverse transcription, so sequencing read expressed TCRB transcripts. Clones were sequenced by immunoSEQ multiplex PCR, and TCRdb holds only the in-frame ones, with some missing. The repertoire includes about 620,000 clones, roughly 16% of them detected once, and 0.093% sits in the top ten. Blood was drawn once from each donor into heparinised tubes. The draws averaged around 110 mL. Based on CD45RO/CCR7/CD25/CD127/CD95/CD27, CD4+ regulatory, stem cell-like memory, naive and central memory cells were sorted.

Sequencing was carried out using naive CD4+ T cells from blood. This receptor was obtained from a man between 18 and 29 years old in good health. The genes are TRBV6-5 and TRBJ2-5, with 7 bases aligning to TRBD1. This CDR3 is CASRVPGQLGETQYF. The CDR3 DNA reads as TGTGCCAGCAGGGTACCGGGACAGCTGGGGGAGACCCAGTACTTC.